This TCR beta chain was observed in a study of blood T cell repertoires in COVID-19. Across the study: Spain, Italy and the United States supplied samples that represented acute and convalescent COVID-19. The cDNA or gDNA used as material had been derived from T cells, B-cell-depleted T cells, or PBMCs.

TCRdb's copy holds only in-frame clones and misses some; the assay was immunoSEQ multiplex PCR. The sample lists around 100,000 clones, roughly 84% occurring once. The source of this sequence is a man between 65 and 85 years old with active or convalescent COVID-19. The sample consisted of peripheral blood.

Written as DNA, the CDR3 is TGTGCCAGCAGTTTTCAGGGAAGGACTGAAAAACTGTTTTTT. Amino acid sequence: CASSFQGRTEKLFF. The chain joins TRBV28 to TRBJ1-4; TRBD1 is a possible D gene (5 bases). The CDR3 covers 14 residues. Germline values: CDR1 MDHEN, CDR2 SYDVKM. Trimming removed 3 bases at V and 7 bases at J, with 12 bases between.